Sequencing of this T cell receptor beta chain was carried out in a study of blood T cell repertoires in COVID-19. Turning to the study itself: In each case, the material was cDNA or gDNA derived from T cells, B-cell-depleted T cells, or PBMCs.

The length of the CDR3 is 16 residues. The germline gives CDR1 PRHDT, CDR2 FYEKMQ (reference sequence). Trimming left V 0 bases short and J 3 bases short, with 14 bases between. How the authors handled the data: From reference gene primer amplification, estimates of nucleated cell counts were derived. Assay: immunoSEQ multiplex PCR; the TCRdb copy retains only in-frame clones and omits some. V, J and clone size were drawn from that table, and D and trimming were deduced from the DNA. The sample yields fewer than 650,000 clones, about 89% seen once. This TCR was sampled from a woman aged 45-65 years with COVID-19, enrolled during active disease. The sequenced sample consisted of peripheral blood. The J gene is TRBJ1-2, the V gene TRBV13, with D uncertain. CDR3 sequence (DNA): TGTGCCAGCAGCTTAGGCCTGGAGGGAAGGGACTATGGCTACACCTTC. It specifies CASSLGLEGRDYGYTF.